The entry below describes one T cell receptor (beta chain). V dropped 0 bases and J dropped 4 bases, with 18 bases sitting between them. Germline V gene data show CDR1 as SEHNR and CDR2 as FQNEAQ (reference sequence). The CDR3 runs 17 residues. This record belongs to a study of blood T cell repertoires in COVID-19. One Seattle source followed patients from active infection through their disease course. Produced via immunoSEQ multiplex PCR; TCRdb's table is partial and in-frame only. The sample includes under 300,000 clones, 90% of them seen just once. Sequenced sample: peripheral blood. The chain recombines TRBV7-9 with TRBJ1-2, with D unclear. The receptor was isolated from a woman aged 55-75 years with COVID-19, enrolled during active disease. The CDR3 bases are TGTGCCAGCAGCTTAGCGATTAACGAGCTACTAATCTATGGCTACACCTTC. Translation: CASSLAINELLIYGYTF. Full variable domain (remainder filled in from reference TRBV7-9 and TRBJ1-2): DTGVSQNPRHKITKRGQNVTFRCDPISEHNRLYWYRQTLGQGPEFLTYFQNEAQLEKSRLLSDRFSAERPKGSFSTLEIQRTEQGDSAMYLCASSLAINELLIYGYTFGSGTRLTVV.